The T cell receptor beta chain under discussion was sequenced for a study of Graves' ophthalmopathy and Graves' hyperthyroidism. Study-wide background: Peripheral blood samples were taken at initial diagnosis, before any treatment.

Establishment of the diagnosis relied upon clinical symptoms, serum thyroxine, TRAb, thyroid ultrasound and orbital computed tomography. The study amplified TCR beta CDR3 regions using RNA transcripts. First-round RT-PCR employed HTBI primers, with a second-round multiplex PCR after it. Each CDR3 protein is one row after TCRdb ran MiXCR on the multiplex PCR reads. The top ten hold under 3.5% of the sample, which has 650,000 to 800,000 distinct CDR3 sequences, about 41% seen once. This clonotype came up many times. Antigen unknown. Broader study findings: Using 13 signatures, a model distinguished ophthalmopathy from stable hyperthyroidism, reaching about 85% sensitivity and over 65% specificity. Blood also contained most of the expanded thyroid clonotypes above 0.001 frequency.

The TCR sequence derives from an adult man with Graves' ophthalmopathy. Material for sequencing was peripheral blood.

The CDR3 region is CASSFSGHNYGYTF. The CDR3 region has the DNA TGTGCCAGCAGCTTTTCAGGCCACAACTATGGCTACACCTTC. The chain links TRBV7-9 to TRBJ1-2; no firm D call. V was trimmed by 3 bases and J by 2 bases, leaving 10 bases between them. This CDR3 comprises 14 residues. CDR1 is SEHNR and CDR2 is FQNEAQ in the germline V gene (reference sequence). The variable domain in full, with the rest retrieved from reference TRBV7-9 and TRBJ1-2, is DTGVSQNPRHKITKRGQNVTFRCDPISEHNRLYWYRQTLGQGPEFLTYFQNEAQLEKSRLLSDRFSAERPKGSFSTLEIQRTEQGDSAMYLCASSFSGHNYGYTFGSGTRLTVV.